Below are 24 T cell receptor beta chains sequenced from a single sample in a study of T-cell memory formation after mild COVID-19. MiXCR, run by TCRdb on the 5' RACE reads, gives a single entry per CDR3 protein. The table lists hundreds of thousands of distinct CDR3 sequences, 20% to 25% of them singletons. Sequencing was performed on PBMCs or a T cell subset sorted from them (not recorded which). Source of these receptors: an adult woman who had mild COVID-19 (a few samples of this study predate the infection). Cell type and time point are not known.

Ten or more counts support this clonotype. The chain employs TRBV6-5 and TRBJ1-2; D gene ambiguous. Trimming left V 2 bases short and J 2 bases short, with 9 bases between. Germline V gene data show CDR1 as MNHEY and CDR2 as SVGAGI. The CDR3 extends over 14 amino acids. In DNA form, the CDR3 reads TGTGCCAGCAGTTACGTCGGGGAAAACTATGGCTACACCTTC. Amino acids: CASSYVGENYGYTF.

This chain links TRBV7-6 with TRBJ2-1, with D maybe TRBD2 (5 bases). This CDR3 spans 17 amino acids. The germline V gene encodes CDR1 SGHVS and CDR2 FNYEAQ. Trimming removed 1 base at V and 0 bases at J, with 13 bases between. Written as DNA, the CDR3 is TGTGCCAGCAGCTTAGGGGAGCGGAGGAGCTCCTACAATGAGCAGTTCTTC. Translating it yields CASSLGERRSSYNEQFF.

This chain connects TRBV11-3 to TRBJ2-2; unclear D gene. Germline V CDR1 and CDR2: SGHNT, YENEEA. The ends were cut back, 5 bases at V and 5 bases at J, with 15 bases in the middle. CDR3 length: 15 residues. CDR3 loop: CASSTPTKGTGELFF. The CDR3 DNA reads TGTGCCAGCAGCACCCCCACGAAGGGAACCGGGGAGCTGTTTTTT. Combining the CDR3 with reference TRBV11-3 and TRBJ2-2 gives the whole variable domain EAGVVQSPRYKIIEKKQPVAFWCNPISGHNTLYWYLQNLGQGPELLIRYENEEAVDDSQLPKDRFSAERLKGVDSTLKIQPAELGDSAVYLCASSTPTKGTGELFFGEGSRLTVL.

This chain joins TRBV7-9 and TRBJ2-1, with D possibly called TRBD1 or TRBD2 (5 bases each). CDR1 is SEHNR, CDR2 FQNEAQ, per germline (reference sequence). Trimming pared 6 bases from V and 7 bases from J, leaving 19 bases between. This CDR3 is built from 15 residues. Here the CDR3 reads CASRSAEVGDNEQFF. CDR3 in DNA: TGTGCCAGCAGATCAGCGGAGGTGGGGGATAATGAGCAGTTCTTC. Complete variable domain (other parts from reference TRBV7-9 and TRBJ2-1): DTGVSQNPRHKITKRGQNVTFRCDPISEHNRLYWYRQTLGQGPEFLTYFQNEAQLEKSRLLSDRFSAERPKGSFSTLEIQRTEQGDSAMYLCASRSAEVGDNEQFFGPGTRLTVL.

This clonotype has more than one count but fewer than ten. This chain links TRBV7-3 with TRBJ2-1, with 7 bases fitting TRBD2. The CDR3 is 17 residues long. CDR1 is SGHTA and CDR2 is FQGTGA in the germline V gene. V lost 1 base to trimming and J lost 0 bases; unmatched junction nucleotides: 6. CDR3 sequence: CASSLMSRGSSYNEQFF. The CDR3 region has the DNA TGTGCCAGCAGCTTAATGAGTCGCGGGAGCTCCTACAATGAGCAGTTCTTC.

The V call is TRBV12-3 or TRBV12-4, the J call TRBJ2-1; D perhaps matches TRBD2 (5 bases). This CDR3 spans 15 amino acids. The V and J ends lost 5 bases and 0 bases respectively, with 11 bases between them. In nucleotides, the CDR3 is TGTGCCAGCAGTCTCGGGGTCAACTCCTACAATGAGCAGTTCTTC. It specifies CASSLGVNSYNEQFF.

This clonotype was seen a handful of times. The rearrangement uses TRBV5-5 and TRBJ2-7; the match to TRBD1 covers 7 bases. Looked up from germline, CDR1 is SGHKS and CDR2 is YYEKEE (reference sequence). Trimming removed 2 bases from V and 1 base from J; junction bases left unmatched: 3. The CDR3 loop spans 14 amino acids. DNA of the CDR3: TGTGCCAGCAGCTTCGACAGGGTATCCTACGAGCAGTACTTC. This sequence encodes CASSFDRVSYEQYF.

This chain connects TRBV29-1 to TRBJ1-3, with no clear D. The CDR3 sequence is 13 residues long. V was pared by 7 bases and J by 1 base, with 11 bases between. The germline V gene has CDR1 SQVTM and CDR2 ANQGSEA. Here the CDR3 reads CSAHLGSGNTIYF. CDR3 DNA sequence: TGCAGCGCCCACCTTGGATCTGGAAACACCATATATTTT.

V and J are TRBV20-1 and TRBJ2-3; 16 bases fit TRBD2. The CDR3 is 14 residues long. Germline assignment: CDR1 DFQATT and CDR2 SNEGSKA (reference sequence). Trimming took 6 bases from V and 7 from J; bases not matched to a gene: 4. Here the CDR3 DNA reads TGCAGTGCCGGGACTAGCGGGGGGGCAAATACGCAGTATTTT. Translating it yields CSAGTSGGANTQYF.

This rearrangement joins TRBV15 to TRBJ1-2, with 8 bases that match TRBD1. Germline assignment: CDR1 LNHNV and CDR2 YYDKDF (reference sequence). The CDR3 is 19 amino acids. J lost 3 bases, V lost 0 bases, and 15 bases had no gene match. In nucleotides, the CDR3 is TGTGCCACCAGCAGAGATACCCGGACAGGGACCTACCTAGACTATGGCTACACCTTC. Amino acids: CATSRDTRTGTYLDYGYTF. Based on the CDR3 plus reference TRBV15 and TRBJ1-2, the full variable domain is DAMVIQNPRYQVTQFGKPVTLSCSQTLNHNVMYWYQQKSSQAPKLLFHYYDKDFNNEADTPDNFQSRRPNTSFCFLDIRSPGLGDTAMYLCATSRDTRTGTYLDYGYTFGSGTRLTVV.

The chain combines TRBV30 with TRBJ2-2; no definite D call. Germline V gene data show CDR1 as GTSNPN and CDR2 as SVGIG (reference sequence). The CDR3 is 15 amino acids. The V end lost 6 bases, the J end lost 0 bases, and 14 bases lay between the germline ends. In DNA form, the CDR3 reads TGTGCCTGCCAGGCGGTCGCAACGAACACCGGGGAGCTGTTTTTT. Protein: CACQAVATNTGELFF.

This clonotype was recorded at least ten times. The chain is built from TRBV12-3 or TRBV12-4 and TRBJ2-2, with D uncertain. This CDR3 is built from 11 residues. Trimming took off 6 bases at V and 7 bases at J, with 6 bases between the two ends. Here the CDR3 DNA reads TGTGCCAGCAGCTTCGGCGGGGAGCTGTTTTTT. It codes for CASSFGGELFF.

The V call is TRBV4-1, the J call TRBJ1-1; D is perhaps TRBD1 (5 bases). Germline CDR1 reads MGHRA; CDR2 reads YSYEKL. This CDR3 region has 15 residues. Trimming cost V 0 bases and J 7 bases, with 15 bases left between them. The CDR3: CASSQDRGGALEAFF. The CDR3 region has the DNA TGCGCCAGCAGCCAAGATAGAGGAGGGGCGCTTGAAGCTTTCTTT.

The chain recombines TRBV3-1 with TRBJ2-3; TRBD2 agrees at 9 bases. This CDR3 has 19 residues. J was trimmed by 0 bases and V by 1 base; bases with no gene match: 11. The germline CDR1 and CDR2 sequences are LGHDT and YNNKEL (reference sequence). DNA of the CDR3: TGTGCCAGCAGCCAAGCGTTTAGCGGGAGTACCACTAGCACAGATACGCAGTATTTT. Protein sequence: CASSQAFSGSTTSTDTQYF.

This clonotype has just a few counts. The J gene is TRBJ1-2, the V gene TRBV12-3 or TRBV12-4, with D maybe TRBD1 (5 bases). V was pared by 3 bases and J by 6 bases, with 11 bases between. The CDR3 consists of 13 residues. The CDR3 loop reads CASSLTGPDGYTF. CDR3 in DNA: TGTGCCAGCAGTTTGACGGGACCCGATGGCTACACCTTC.

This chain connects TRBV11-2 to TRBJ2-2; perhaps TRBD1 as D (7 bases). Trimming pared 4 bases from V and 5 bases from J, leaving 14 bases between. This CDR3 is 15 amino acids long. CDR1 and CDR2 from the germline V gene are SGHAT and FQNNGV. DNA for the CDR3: TGTGCCAGCAGCTATGCGACAGGGAGGACCGGGGAGCTGTTTTTT. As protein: CASSYATGRTGELFF.

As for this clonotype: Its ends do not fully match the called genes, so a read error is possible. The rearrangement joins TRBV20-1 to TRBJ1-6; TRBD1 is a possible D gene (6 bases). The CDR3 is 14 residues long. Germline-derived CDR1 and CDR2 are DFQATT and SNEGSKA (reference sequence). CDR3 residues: CSARVGGYNSPLQF. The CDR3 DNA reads TGCAGTGCTAGAGTCGGGGGCTATAATTCACCCCTCCAATTT.

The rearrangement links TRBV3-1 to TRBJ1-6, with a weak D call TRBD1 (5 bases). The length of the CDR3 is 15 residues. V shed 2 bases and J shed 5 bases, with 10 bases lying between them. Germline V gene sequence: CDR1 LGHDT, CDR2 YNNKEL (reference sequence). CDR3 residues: CASSQTGTHNSPLHF. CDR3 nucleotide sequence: TGTGCCAGCAGCCAAACCGGGACCCATAATTCACCCCTCCACTTT.

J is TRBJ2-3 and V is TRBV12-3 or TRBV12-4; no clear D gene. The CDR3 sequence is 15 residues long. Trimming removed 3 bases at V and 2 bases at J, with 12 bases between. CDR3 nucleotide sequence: TGTGCCAGCAGTTTCGGTAGTCTCGCCACAGATACGCAGTATTTT. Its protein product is CASSFGSLATDTQYF.

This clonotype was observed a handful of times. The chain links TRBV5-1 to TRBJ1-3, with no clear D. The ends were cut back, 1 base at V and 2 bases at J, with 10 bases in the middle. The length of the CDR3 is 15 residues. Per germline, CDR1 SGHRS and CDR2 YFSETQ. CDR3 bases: TGCGCCAGCAGCTTGATGTCAGCAGCTGGAAACACCATATATTTT. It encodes CASSLMSAAGNTIYF.

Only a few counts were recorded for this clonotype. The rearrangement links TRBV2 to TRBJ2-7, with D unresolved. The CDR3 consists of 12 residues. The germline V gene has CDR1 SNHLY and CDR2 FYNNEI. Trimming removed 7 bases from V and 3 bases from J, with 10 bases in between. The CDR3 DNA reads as TGTGCCAGCACCACGGACGGCTACGAGCAGTACTTC. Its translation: CASTTDGYEQYF.

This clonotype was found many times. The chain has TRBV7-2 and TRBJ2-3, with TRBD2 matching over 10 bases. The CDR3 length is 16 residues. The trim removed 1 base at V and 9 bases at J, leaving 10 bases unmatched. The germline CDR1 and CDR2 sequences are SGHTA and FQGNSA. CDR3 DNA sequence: TGTGCCAGCAGCTTAGGATCTAGCGGGGGCGGGAACACGCAGTATTTT. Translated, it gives CASSLGSSGGGNTQYF.

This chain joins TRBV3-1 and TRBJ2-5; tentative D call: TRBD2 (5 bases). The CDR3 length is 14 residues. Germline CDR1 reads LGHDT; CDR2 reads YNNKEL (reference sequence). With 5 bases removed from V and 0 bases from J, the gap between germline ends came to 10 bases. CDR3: CASSAGSYQETQYF. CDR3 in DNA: TGTGCCAGCAGCGCGGGCTCGTACCAAGAGACCCAGTACTTC.

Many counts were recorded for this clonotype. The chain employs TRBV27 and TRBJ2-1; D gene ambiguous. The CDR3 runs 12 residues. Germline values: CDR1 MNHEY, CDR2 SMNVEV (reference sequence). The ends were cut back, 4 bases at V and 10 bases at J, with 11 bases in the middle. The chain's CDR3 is CASSSLTGEQFF. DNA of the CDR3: TGTGCCAGCAGTTCTCTCACCGGGGAGCAGTTCTTC.